A selection of T cell receptor beta chains follows, all from one sample in a study of blood T cell repertoires in COVID-19. Profiled with immunoSEQ multiplex PCR; TCRdb holds only in-frame clones, not every one. The sample holds tens of thousands of clones, roughly 84% seen once. The specimen sequenced was peripheral blood. The origin of the receptors is a man aged 55 to 69 with COVID-19, enrolled during active disease. The CDR3 runs from the conserved cysteine through the conserved F or W. A D gene is named only where the DNA matches it firmly. Size is stated for part of the rows, as once, few or many counts, or as a class when the clone is expanded.

CASRETGGEYGYTF,TGTGCCAGCAGGGAGACAGGGGGCGAATATGGCTACACCTTC,once,TRBD1,TRBV6-6,TRBJ1-2
CASSRNFDTYSGNTIYF,TGTGCCAGCAGCCGCAATTTCGACACCTACTCTGGAAACACCATATATTTT,.,.,TRBV7-6,TRBJ1-3
CASSLVNGGAYEQYF,TGCGCCAGCAGCTTGGTGAACGGGGGGGCCTACGAGCAGTACTTC,.,TRBD2,TRBV5-1,TRBJ2-7
CASSENPRESYEQYF,TGCGCCAGCAGTGAGAATCCGCGGGAAAGCTACGAGCAGTACTTC,.,.,TRBV10-2,TRBJ2-7
CAWSREEQFF,TGTGCCTGGAGTAGGGAGGAGCAGTTCTTC,.,.,TRBV30,TRBJ2-1
CASSQAGGVYNEQFF,TGCGCCAGCAGCCAAGCAGGGGGCGTATACAATGAGCAGTTCTTC,once,TRBD1,TRBV4-1,TRBJ2-1
CSVEVGQTGNTIYF,TGCAGCGTTGAAGTTGGTCAGACTGGAAACACCATATATTTT,.,.,TRBV29-1,TRBJ1-3
CASSPVRGEGYEQYF,TGTGCCAGCTCACCGGTCAGGGGAGAGGGCTACGAGCAGTACTTC,.,.,TRBV18,TRBJ2-7
CASSYGHQNTEAFF,TGTGCCAGCAGTTATGGACATCAGAACACTGAAGCTTTCTTT,.,.,TRBV6-5,TRBJ1-1
CASGDRGNTEAFF,TGTGCCAGTGGGGACAGGGGGAACACTGAAGCTTTCTTT,.,TRBD1,TRBV19,TRBJ1-1
CASSLDRGWGNTIYF,TGTGCCAGCAGCTTGGACAGGGGTTGGGGAAACACCATATATTTT,.,TRBD1,TRBV3-1/TRBV3-2,TRBJ1-3
CASGVKTVNTEAFF,TGTGCTAGTGGTGTCAAGACAGTGAACACTGAAGCTTTCTTT,.,.,TRBV12-5,TRBJ1-1
CASSGAGTGIYGHTF,TGTGCCAGCAGCGGAGCCGGGACTGGGATTTATGGCCACACCTTC,.,.,TRBV11-1,TRBJ1-2
CASSLTGSGGNEQFF,TGTGCCAGCAGCTTAACGGGTAGCGGAGGGAATGAGCAGTTCTTC,.,.,TRBV7-3,TRBJ2-1
CASSPPGRTTDTQYF,TGTGCCAGCTCACCTCCGGGGAGGACCACAGATACGCAGTATTTT,.,.,TRBV18,TRBJ2-3
CASSIQLAGGETQYF,TGTGCCAGTAGTATACAACTAGCGGGAGGTGAGACCCAGTACTTC,.,TRBD2,TRBV19,TRBJ2-5
CASRRQATNEKLFF,TGTGCCAGTAGACGACAAGCAACTAATGAAAAACTGTTTTTT,.,.,TRBV19,TRBJ1-4
CASSLDSGSPLHF,TGTGCCAGCAGCTTAGACTCGGGTTCACCCCTCCACTTT,.,.,TRBV7-6,TRBJ1-6
CASSLLQVNTEAFF,TGCGCCAGCAGCTTGTTACAGGTGAACACTGAAGCTTTCTTT,.,.,TRBV5-1,TRBJ1-1
CASRPGRGWSNTEAFF,TGTGCCAGCAGACCCGGGAGGGGGTGGTCGAACACTGAAGCTTTCTTT,.,.,TRBV5-6,TRBJ1-1
CASSLEGRTAYEQYF,TGCGCCAGCAGCTTGGAGGGTCGGACAGCCTACGAGCAGTACTTC,.,.,TRBV5-1,TRBJ2-7
CASSLILGLPDLLFF,TGTGCCAGCAGTTTGATATTGGGACTTCCCGACCTACTGTTCTTC,.,.,TRBV28,TRBJ2-1
CASSEQGYGYTF,TGTGCCAGCAGTGAACAGGGTTATGGCTACACCTTC,.,.,TRBV2,TRBJ1-2
CASSSGMYTF,TGTGCCAGTAGTTCCGGGATGTACACCTTC,.,.,TRBV19,TRBJ1-2
CSARVTSGYTF,TGCAGTGCTAGAGTGACATCTGGCTACACCTTC,.,.,TRBV20-1,TRBJ1-2
CASSLGGFTEKLFF,TGTGCCAGCAGCTTAGGCGGGTTTACTGAAAAACTGTTTTTT,.,.,TRBV11-2,TRBJ1-4
CASSYAGFVETQYF,TGTGCCAGCAGTTACGCGGGATTTGTAGAGACCCAGTACTTC,few,.,TRBV6-5,TRBJ2-5
CASSLDPGTGQSYTF,TGTGCCAGCAGCTTGGACCCCGGGACAGGGCAGAGCTACACCTTC,.,TRBD1,TRBV7-9,TRBJ1-2
CASSPPDRALFGYTF,TGTGCCAGCAGTCCACCGGACAGGGCGTTGTTCGGCTACACCTTC,.,TRBD1,TRBV28,TRBJ1-2
CASSPGTPPSGANVLTF,TGTGCCAGCAGTCCCGGGACACCTCCGTCTGGGGCCAACGTCCTGACTTTC,once,.,TRBV28,TRBJ2-6
CASSVDEGSEGQPQHF,TGTGCCAGCAGCGTAGATGAAGGGAGCGAAGGTCAGCCCCAGCATTTT,.,.,TRBV9,TRBJ1-5
CASSPYRGNTEAFF,TGTGCCAGCAGCCCATACAGGGGCAACACTGAAGCTTTCTTT,.,TRBD1,TRBV4-2,TRBJ1-1
CASSPINSGSPGELFF,TGTGCCAGCAGCCCAATAAATAGCGGGAGTCCCGGGGAGCTGTTTTTT,.,TRBD2,TRBV7-3,TRBJ2-2
CASSLSGMGQETQYF,TGTGCCAGCAGCTTGAGCGGGATGGGCCAAGAGACCCAGTACTTC,few,TRBD2,TRBV7-9,TRBJ2-5
CASKGTGDRSPLHF,TGTGCCAGCAAAGGGACAGGGGACCGATCACCCCTCCACTTT,.,TRBD1,TRBV27,TRBJ1-6
CASSFGQGFSDTQYF,TGTGCCAGCAGCTTCGGGCAGGGTTTTTCTGATACGCAGTATTTT,few,.,TRBV11-3,TRBJ2-3
CASSLRPGDNTEAFF,TGTGCCAGCAGTTTGCGGCCAGGGGATAACACTGAAGCTTTCTTT,.,.,TRBV28,TRBJ1-1
CASSFQGFNQPQHF,TGTGCCAGCAGCTTTCAGGGATTCAATCAGCCCCAGCATTTT,.,.,TRBV7-9,TRBJ1-5
CASSDRDRHNEKLFF,TGTGCCAGCAGCGACCGGGACAGGCATAATGAAAAACTGTTTTTT,.,TRBD1,TRBV7-9,TRBJ1-4
CAISESKGDRAVQPQHF,TGTGCCATCAGTGAGTCGAAGGGCGACAGGGCCGTACAGCCCCAGCATTTT,once,TRBD1,TRBV10-3,TRBJ1-5
CASSMALGGNYGYTF,TGTGCCAGTAGTATGGCCCTTGGCGGTAACTATGGCTACACCTTC,.,.,TRBV19,TRBJ1-2
CASSYLRETQYF,TGTGCCAGCAGTTATCTGAGGGAGACCCAGTACTTC,.,.,TRBV6-5,TRBJ2-5
CASSIGTDYTDTQYF,TGTGCCAGCAGCATAGGCACGGACTACACAGATACGCAGTATTTT,.,.,TRBV3-1/TRBV3-2,TRBJ2-3